The source of this T cell receptor (beta chain) is a study of blood T cell repertoires in COVID-19 (dated by TCRdb to 2018 to 2020). Regarding the complete study: Samples from collaborators originated in the United States, Italy and Spain and spanned both the acute and convalescent phases of COVID-19. The prospective study material was composed of cDNA or gDNA derived from T cells, B-cell-depleted T cells, or PBMCs. Subjects who had been exposed to COVID-19, were actively infected with it, or had recovered from it provided the deeply sampled blood TCRbeta repertoires that made up the dataset. A freely available public database, intended as a resource for researchers studying the immune response to SARS-CoV-2, is where the repertoires were released. The samples were drawn from two sources: the first 160 participants of the ongoing ImmuneRACE study, and 950 to 1,500 subjects contributed by 6 global collaborators. Nearly every sample came with metadata listing a de-identified subject ID, COVID-19 status, age in years and sex. Where available, HLA class I and class II types were obtained from metadata supplied by the sample provider rather than from assay-based typing. What the authors observed across the whole study: How much clinical and demographic metadata was included differed by source and by participant, and the metadata was provided uncurated.

TCRbeta CDR3 regions were amplified from genomic DNA using the immunoSEQ Assay, a bias-controlled multiplex PCR. As for how the authors treated the data: Nucleated cell counts per sample were estimated from amplification of reference gene primers within the assay. Sequence reads were collapsed and filtered to measure the absolute abundance of every unique TCRbeta CDR3 rearrangement. For each sample, productive Simpson clonality was calculated as the square root of Simpson's diversity index across productive rearrangements. In TCRdb, the immuneACCESS table is reduced to in-frame sequences with V and J assigned. These tables do not hold every clone; where another copy was compared, an unresolved V gene accounts for under half, and the others remain unexplained. That table furnishes V, J and clone size, whereas the DNA furnished D and trimming. A total of under 95,000 clones appear in this sample, about four fifths of them only once. The leading ten clones occupy more than 9.5% of the sample.

Worth noting for this clone: Which antigen it targets is not known. No clone much larger than this one lies a single base away; base qualities are absent.

Whole blood was collected in K2EDTA tubes by collaborating institutions according to the institutions' own protocols. For TCRbeta analysis, collaborators shipped samples as frozen whole blood, isolated PBMCs, or DNA extracted from either of those sample types. The CDR3, from cysteine to phenylalanine, totals 16 residues. The sequence is cut down to CDR3 DNA, 48 bases in frame from base 1. Trimming costs V 6 bases and J 0 bases, and their ends lie 17 bases apart. The germline V gene provides CDR1 SGDLS and CDR2 YYNGEE. The TCR sequence derives from a man over 45 with acute or convalescent COVID-19. The source material was peripheral blood. The sequence links TRBV9 to TRBJ2-3; TRBD1 is a weak D gene call, 6 bases matching. The CDR3 reads as follows: CASTQRGGASTDTQYF. The DNA is TGTGCCAGCACCCAAAGAGGGGGAGCCAGCACAGATACGCAGTATTTT. The CDR3 plus the reference TRBV9 and TRBJ2-3 genes for the other parts give the full variable domain: DSGVTQTPKHLITATGQRVTLRCSPRSGDLSVYWYQQSLDQGLQFLIQYYNGEERAKGNILERFSAQQFPDLHSELNLSSLELGDSALYFCASTQRGGASTDTQYFGPGTRLTVL.